This TCR beta chain was identified during a study of spatial heterogeneity in lung cancer. Turning to the study itself: More than eight raw reads, on average, carried each unique TCR and UMI combination.

TCRdb ran MiXCR on the 5' RACE reads and lists one entry per CDR3 protein. The data contain 30,000 to 45,000 distinct CDR3 sequences, more than 7% of them singletons. The V gene's germline CDR1 is DFQATT and CDR2 SNEGSKA (reference sequence). CDR3 length: 15 residues. Trimming shortened V by 6 bases and J by 3 bases, and 21 bases separated the two germline ends. This clonotype has ten or more counts. As to time point: sample taken at primary tumor resection. Just over 70 TRACERx patients with early, untreated non-small cell lung cancer donated samples. This clonotype was sampled from a female donor with early-stage non-small cell lung cancer. This specimen was PBMCs, taken at surgery. This chain connects TRBV20-1 to TRBJ2-7; D remains ambiguous. CDR3 nucleotides: TGCAGTGCCCACCCGCCAGAGGCCGCACGCTACGAGCAGTACTTC. Amino acids: CSAHPPEAARYEQYF.